The rows below give T cell receptor beta chains drawn from one sample of a study of blood T cell repertoires in COVID-19. Profiled with immunoSEQ multiplex PCR; TCRdb holds only in-frame clones, not every one. The table lists approximately 400,000 clones, approximately 90% of them singletons. Sequencing was performed on PBMCs or T cells enriched from blood (not recorded which). The receptors derive from a woman between 18 and 29 years old who had recovered from COVID-19. Both conserved end residues are part of each CDR3. D genes are given only for firm matches. Expanded clones get a size class; other rows say once, few or many, or leave the size out.

clone_size | j_call | d_call | cdr3_length | v_call | cdr3_aa | cdr3_nt
. | TRBJ2-4 | . | 16 | TRBV7-3 | CASSLTGDRTKNIQYF | TGTGCCAGCAGCTTAACCGGAGATAGAACCAAAAACATTCAGTACTTC
. | TRBJ1-1 | . | 15 | TRBV6-5 | CASSPQGGMNTEAFF | TGTGCCAGCAGTCCCCAGGGAGGGATGAACACTGAAGCTTTCTTT
. | TRBJ2-2 | . | 14 | TRBV6-2/TRBV6-3 | CASSTTGFTGELFF | TGTGCCAGCAGTACCACAGGGTTCACCGGGGAGCTGTTTTTT
. | TRBJ1-4 | . | 12 | TRBV29-1 | CSVGRAGEKLFF | TGCAGCGTTGGCAGGGCGGGGGAAAAACTGTTTTTT
. | TRBJ1-2 | . | 17 | TRBV11-2 | CASSHHQRGSFSYGYTF | TGTGCCAGCAGCCACCACCAGCGGGGGAGTTTTAGCTATGGCTACACCTTC
. | TRBJ2-2 | . | 13 | TRBV29-1 | CSVESGSTGELFF | TGCAGCGTTGAGTCGGGGTCCACCGGGGAGCTGTTTTTT
. | TRBJ2-7 | TRBD2 | 17 | TRBV9 | CASSLGTSGGAHYEQYF | TGTGCCAGCAGCTTGGGGACTAGCGGGGGGGCGCACTACGAGCAGTACTTC
. | TRBJ1-1 | . | 17 | TRBV28 | CASSLSWLRQSDTEAFF | TGTGCCAGCAGTTTAAGTTGGCTGCGGCAGTCAGACACTGAAGCTTTCTTT
. | TRBJ1-1 | . | 14 | TRBV11-3 | CASSLGQVNTEAFF | TGTGCCAGCAGCTTAGGCCAGGTGAACACTGAAGCTTTCTTT
. | TRBJ1-3 | . | 15 | TRBV5-1 | CASSWEGSSGNTIYF | TGCGCCAGCAGCTGGGAGGGGAGCTCTGGAAACACCATATATTTT
. | TRBJ1-1 | . | 16 | TRBV3-1/TRBV3-2 | CASSQAGPGQKDGAFF | TGTGCCAGCAGCCAAGCAGGACCTGGACAGAAAGACGGGGCTTTCTTT
. | TRBJ2-1 | TRBD2 | 14 | TRBV19 | CASSHAGAYNEQFF | TGTGCCAGTAGTCACGCGGGGGCCTACAATGAGCAGTTCTTC
. | TRBJ1-1 | . | 14 | TRBV11-2 | CASSPSDGGTEAFF | TGTGCCAGCAGCCCCTCCGACGGAGGTACTGAAGCTTTCTTT
. | TRBJ1-2 | . | 15 | TRBV18 | CASSNTLGDNYGYTF | TGTGCCAGCTCTAACACCCTCGGGGATAACTATGGCTACACCTTC
. | TRBJ2-2 | . | 16 | TRBV9 | CASSVAGGKNTGELFF | TGTGCCAGCAGCGTCGCTGGGGGGAAAAACACCGGGGAGCTGTTTTTT
. | TRBJ2-7 | . | 12 | TRBV11-2 | CASGPTSYEQYF | TGTGCCAGCGGCCCCACATCCTACGAGCAGTACTTC
. | TRBJ2-5 | . | 14 | TRBV9 | CASSVGGVRETQYF | TGTGCCAGCAGCGTAGGCGGGGTGAGAGAGACCCAGTACTTC
. | TRBJ2-2 | . | 13 | TRBV4-1 | CASSSDRVGELFF | TGCGCCAGCAGCTCAGACAGAGTCGGGGAGCTGTTTTTT
. | TRBJ2-1 | TRBD2 | 15 | TRBV7-3 | CASSPRLAGGHEQFF | TGTGCCAGCAGCCCGAGACTAGCGGGGGGGCATGAGCAGTTCTTC
once | TRBJ2-7 | TRBD1 | 13 | TRBV5-6 | CASSLTTGDEQYF | TGTGCCAGCAGCTTGACCACAGGGGACGAGCAGTACTTC
. | TRBJ2-7 | TRBD2 | 15 | TRBV5-1 | CASKEDLAGQYEQYF | TGCGCCAGCAAGGAAGACCTAGCGGGGCAATACGAGCAGTACTTC
. | TRBJ1-2 | . | 13 | TRBV29-1 | CSVVLQGNYGYTF | TGCAGCGTTGTTCTTCAGGGAAACTATGGCTACACCTTC
. | TRBJ2-3 | . | 16 | TRBV18 | CASSTLSGDRADTQYF | TGTGCCAGCTCAACACTCTCAGGGGACCGCGCAGATACGCAGTATTTT
. | TRBJ2-7 | TRBD2 | 14 | TRBV27 | CASSSSGRSYEQYF | TGTGCCAGCAGCTCTAGCGGGAGGTCCTACGAGCAGTACTTC
. | TRBJ2-7 | . | 14 | TRBV6-5 | CASSYRLQGGEQYF | TGTGCCAGCAGTTACCGCTTACAGGGTGGCGAGCAGTACTTC
. | TRBJ1-3 | TRBD1 | 15 | TRBV19 | CAMEPSGTDRNTIYF | TGTGCCATGGAACCCTCCGGGACAGACAGAAACACCATATATTTT
. | TRBJ1-2 | . | 13 | TRBV7-6 | CASSLGSGDGYTF | TGTGCCAGCAGCTTAGGGTCGGGGGATGGCTACACCTTC
once | TRBJ2-1 | TRBD1 | 15 | TRBV13 | CASSLPPRTGNEQFF | TGTGCCAGCAGCTTACCGCCCCGGACAGGTAATGAGCAGTTCTTC
many | TRBJ1-1 | . | 13 | TRBV6-2/TRBV6-3 | CASSATVNTEAFF | TGTGCCAGCAGTGCGACAGTGAACACTGAAGCTTTCTTT
. | TRBJ1-2 | TRBD1 | 16 | TRBV5-6 | CASSLFEGQATYGYTF | TGTGCCAGCAGCTTGTTCGAAGGACAGGCGACTTATGGCTACACCTTC
. | TRBJ2-7 | TRBD1 | 12 | TRBV11-2 | CASSPGWTGVNF | TGTGCCAGCAGCCCGGGTTGGACAGGGGTGAATTTC
. | TRBJ1-5 | . | 17 | TRBV5-3 | CARSVKTESPSNQPQHF | TGTGCCAGAAGCGTCAAGACTGAGTCCCCTAGCAATCAGCCCCAGCATTTT
. | TRBJ2-2 | TRBD1 | 20 | TRBV7-6 | CASSPIRSTGATENTGELFF | TGTGCCAGCAGCCCCATTAGATCGACAGGGGCCACGGAAAACACCGGGGAGCTGTTTTTT
. | TRBJ1-2 | . | 15 | TRBV4-1 | CASSQAGGYNYGYTF | TGCGCCAGCAGCCAGGCGGGGGGATACAACTATGGCTACACCTTC
. | TRBJ1-1 | TRBD1 | 19 | TRBV30 | CAWSRDRVPLIGFQVEAFF | TGTGCCTGGAGCCGGGACAGGGTGCCTCTCATCGGATTCCAGGTTGAAGCTTTCTTT
once | TRBJ2-7 | TRBD2 | 15 | TRBV4-1 | CASSYGLAGEAEQYF | TGCGCCAGCAGCTACGGACTAGCGGGGGAGGCGGAGCAGTACTTC
. | TRBJ1-6 | . | 15 | TRBV27 | CASTRGSSYNSPLHF | TGTGCCAGCACCCGGGGGTCATCCTATAATTCACCCCTCCACTTT
. | TRBJ1-2 | . | 13 | TRBV5-6 | CASSTVRGGGYTF | TGTGCCAGCAGCACTGTCAGGGGCGGAGGCTACACCTTC
few | TRBJ1-6 | TRBD1 | 18 | TRBV5-1 | CASSLAGVGQGGNSPLHF | TGCGCCAGCAGCTTGGCCGGTGTCGGACAGGGGGGTAATTCACCCCTCCACTTT
. | TRBJ1-5 | . | 14 | TRBV4-1 | CASSQAEGNQPQHF | TGCGCCAGCAGCCAAGCAGAGGGAAATCAGCCCCAGCATTTT
. | TRBJ1-2 | . | 15 | TRBV27 | CASSLRGGINYGYTF | TGTGCCAGCAGTTTGCGGGGGGGTATTAACTATGGCTACACCTTC
. | TRBJ1-1 | . | 14 | TRBV30 | CAWSYGAWNTEAFF | TGTGCCTGGTCCTATGGAGCATGGAACACTGAAGCTTTCTTT
. | TRBJ1-1 | . | 12 | TRBV2 | CASSPTGRAAFF | TGTGCCAGCAGTCCGACAGGTCGTGCGGCTTTCTTT